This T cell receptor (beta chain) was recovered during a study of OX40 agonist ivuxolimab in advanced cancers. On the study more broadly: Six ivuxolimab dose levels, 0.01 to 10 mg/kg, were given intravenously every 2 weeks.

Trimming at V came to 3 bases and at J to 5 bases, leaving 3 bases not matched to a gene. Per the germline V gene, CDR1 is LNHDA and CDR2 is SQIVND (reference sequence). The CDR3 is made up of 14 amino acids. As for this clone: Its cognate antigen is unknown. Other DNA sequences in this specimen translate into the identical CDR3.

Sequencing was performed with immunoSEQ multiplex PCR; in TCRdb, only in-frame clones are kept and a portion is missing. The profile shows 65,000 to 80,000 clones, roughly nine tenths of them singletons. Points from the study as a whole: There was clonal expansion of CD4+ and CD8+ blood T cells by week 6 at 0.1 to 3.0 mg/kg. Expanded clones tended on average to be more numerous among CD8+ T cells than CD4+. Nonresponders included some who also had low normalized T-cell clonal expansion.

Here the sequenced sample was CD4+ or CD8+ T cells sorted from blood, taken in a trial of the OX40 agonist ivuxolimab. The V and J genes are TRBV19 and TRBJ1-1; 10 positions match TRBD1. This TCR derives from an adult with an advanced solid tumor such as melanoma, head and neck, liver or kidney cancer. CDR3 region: CASSMTGGSTEAFF. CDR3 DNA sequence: TGTGCCAGTAGTATGACAGGGGGCTCGACTGAAGCTTTCTTT.